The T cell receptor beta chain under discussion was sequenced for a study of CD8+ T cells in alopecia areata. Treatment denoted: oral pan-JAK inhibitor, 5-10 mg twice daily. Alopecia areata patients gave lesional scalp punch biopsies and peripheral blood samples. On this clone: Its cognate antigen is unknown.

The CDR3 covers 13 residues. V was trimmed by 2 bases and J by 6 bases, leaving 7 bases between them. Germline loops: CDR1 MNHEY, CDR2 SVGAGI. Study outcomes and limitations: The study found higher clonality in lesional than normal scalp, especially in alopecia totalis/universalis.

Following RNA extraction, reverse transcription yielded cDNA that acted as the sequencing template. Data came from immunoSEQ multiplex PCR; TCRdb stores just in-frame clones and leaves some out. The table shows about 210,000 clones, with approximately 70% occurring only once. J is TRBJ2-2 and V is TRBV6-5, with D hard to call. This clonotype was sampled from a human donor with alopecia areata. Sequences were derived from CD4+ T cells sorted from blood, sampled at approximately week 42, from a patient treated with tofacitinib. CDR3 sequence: CASSYVLPGELFF. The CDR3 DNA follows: TGTGCCAGCAGTTACGTACTGCCCGGGGAGCTGTTTTTT.